One sample yielded the 16 T cell receptor beta chains listed below, sequenced in a study of PD-1 blockade in classical Hodgkin lymphoma (dated by TCRdb to the early 2020s). The library was produced with the immunoSEQ multiplex PCR assay. This immuneACCESS table, as held by TCRdb, lists in-frame sequences with V and J called but not all clones. Of the missing ones, under half trace to an unresolved V gene in checked studies; the others have no known cause. Present in this sample are roughly 16,000 clones, roughly 82% of which were seen just once. The ten largest clones capture 25% to 35% of the sample. Reading the label with the study, this specimen's time point is: cycle 2 day 1 (C2D1) of nivolumab. Every trial patient had relapsed following autologous stem cell transplantation, and prior brentuximab vedotin exposure was what differed among cohorts A, B and C. Material: peripheral blood mononuclear cells (PBMCs), obtained before the second cycle of nivolumab. These TCRs come from a human donor with classical Hodgkin lymphoma.

This clone was counted once. This chain links TRBV7-2 with TRBJ1-2, with D perhaps TRBD1 (5 bases). Per germline, CDR1 SGHTA and CDR2 FQGNSA. CDR3 length equals 15 residues. V lost 3 bases and J lost 1, with 12 bases in between. The CDR3 protein is CASSLLTASNYGYTF. CDR3 sequence (DNA): TGTGCCAGCAGCTTGTTGACAGCTAGTAACTATGGCTACACCTTC.

This clone is a singleton in its sample. V and J are TRBV5-1 and TRBJ2-2; weak D call: TRBD1 (5 bases). Germline V gene data show CDR1 as SGHRS and CDR2 as YFSETQ. The CDR3 is 15 amino acids. V lost 5 bases and J 4 bases, leaving 15 bases between the germline ends. In nucleotides, the CDR3 is TGCGCCAGCAGTTTGAAAGGGGCAAGCACCGGGGAGCTGTTTTTT. Its translation is CASSLKGASTGELFF.

This clone was counted between two and nine times. The V call is TRBV7-2, the J call TRBJ2-2; D gene uncertain. The CDR3 runs 16 residues. Trimming left V 5 bases short and J 0 bases short, with 13 bases between. Looked up from germline, CDR1 is SGHTA and CDR2 is FQGNSA. CDR3 residues: CASSLTYSANTGELFF. As DNA, the CDR3 is TGTGCCAGCAGCCTCACTTACAGCGCGAACACCGGGGAGCTGTTTTTT. The full variable domain, rest sourced from reference TRBV7-2 and TRBJ2-2, is GAGVSQSPSNKVTEKGKDVELRCDPISGHTALYWYRQSLGQGLEFLIYFQGNSAPDKSGLPSDRFSAERTGGSVSTLTIQRTQQEDSAVYLCASSLTYSANTGELFFGEGSRLTVL.

This clone was detected a few times. The rearrangement joins TRBV7-9 to TRBJ1-5; perhaps TRBD1 as D (5 bases). This CDR3 spans 12 amino acids. Trimming pared 5 bases from V and 5 bases from J, leaving 7 bases between. Germline V gene data show CDR1 as SEHNR and CDR2 as FQNEAQ (reference sequence). CDR3 amino acids: CASSGGDQPQHF. CDR3 bases: TGTGCCAGCAGCGGGGGGGATCAGCCCCAGCATTTT.

The V gene is TRBV4-1, the J gene TRBJ2-3; 8 bases are a match to TRBD2. The V gene end was trimmed by 0 bases and the J gene end by 3 bases; junction bases not matched to a gene: 5. CDR1 is MGHRA and CDR2 is YSYEKL in the germline V gene. CDR3 size: 16 residues. CDR3 sequence (DNA): TGCGCCAGCAGCCAAGACGGGGGGGCCAATACAGATACGCAGTATTTT. Translating gives CASSQDGGANTDTQYF.

This clone was counted a single time. The chain links TRBV5-4 to TRBJ2-2; D gene ambiguous. CDR1 SGHNT and CDR2 YYREEE come from the germline V gene (reference sequence). The CDR3 has 13 residues. V shed 6 bases and J shed 6 bases, with 12 bases lying between them. Here the CDR3 reads CASTLDGSGELFF. In DNA form, the CDR3 reads TGTGCCAGCACCTTAGACGGGTCCGGGGAGCTGTTTTTT.

The chain recombines TRBV2 with TRBJ1-4; maybe TRBD1 (6 bases). The CDR3 loop spans 14 amino acids. Looked up from germline, CDR1 is SNHLY and CDR2 is FYNNEI. V was shortened by 7 bases and J by 4 bases, with 13 bases between the two germline ends. The CDR3 loop reads CASNQGGRNEKLFF. The CDR3 DNA follows: TGTGCCAGCAACCAAGGGGGGCGTAATGAAAAACTGTTTTTT.

This chain links TRBV5-1 with TRBJ2-6; 8 bases match TRBD1. CDR3 length equals 18 residues. The V segment lost 0 bases and the J segment 0 bases; nucleotides outside the gene matches: 5. In germline, CDR1 is SGHRS, CDR2 YFSETQ. The CDR3 reads CASSLDGQGGSGANVLTF. CDR3 in DNA: TGCGCCAGCAGCTTGGACGGACAGGGCGGCTCTGGGGCCAACGTCCTGACTTTC. The whole variable domain, remainder taken from reference TRBV5-1 and TRBJ2-6, is KAGVTQTPRYLIKTRGQQVTLSCSPISGHRSVSWYQQTPGQGLQFLFEYFSETQRNKGNFPGRFSGRQFSNSRSEMNVSTLELGDSALYLCASSLDGQGGSGANVLTFGAGSRLTVL.

The V gene is TRBV9, the J gene TRBJ2-5; a possible D gene is TRBD2 (5 bases). V lost 2 bases and J lost 4, with 12 bases in between. This CDR3 has 14 amino acids. Germline lookup yields CDR1 SGDLS and CDR2 YYNGEE. CDR3 coding DNA: TGTGCCAGCAGCGTTTCTAGCAACGGAGAGACCCAGTACTTC. Translating it yields CASSVSSNGETQYF.

The chain couples TRBV4-1 to TRBJ1-1; no definite D call. Trimming pared 7 bases from V and 0 bases from J, leaving 9 bases between. Looked up from germline, CDR1 is MGHRA and CDR2 is YSYEKL. This CDR3 comprises 13 residues. The CDR3 region has the DNA TGCGCCAGCAAAGCCAAGCTGAACACTGAAGCTTTCTTT. This translates into CASKAKLNTEAFF.

The rearrangement joins TRBV27 to TRBJ2-1, with D uncertain. Germline loops: CDR1 MNHEY, CDR2 SMNVEV (reference sequence). Trimming removed 5 bases at V and 2 bases at J, with 7 bases between. The CDR3 is made up of 13 amino acids. Here the CDR3 DNA reads TGTGCCAGCAGTCCGACCACCTACAATGAGCAGTTCTTC. Translated, it gives CASSPTTYNEQFF.

The genes are TRBV19 and TRBJ2-7; D is ambiguous. The length of the CDR3 is 15 residues. Germline V gives CDR1 LNHDA, CDR2 SQIVND (reference sequence). V lost 2 bases to trimming and J lost 0 bases, with 11 bases between them. CDR3 sequence reads: CASSISPGSSYEQYF. The CDR3 DNA reads as TGTGCCAGTAGTATATCTCCGGGCAGCTCCTACGAGCAGTACTTC.

The chain joins TRBV10-3 to TRBJ1-1, with TRBD1 as a possible D gene (6 bases). The V gene lost 4 bases and the J gene lost 2 bases, with 14 bases spanning the gap. CDR3 length: 15 amino acids. Germline CDR1 ENHRY, CDR2 SYGVKD. DNA of the CDR3: TGTGCCATCAGTGGAAATACCGGGACAAACACTGAAGCTTTCTTT. Translated: CAISGNTGTNTEAFF.

V usage is TRBV19 and J usage is TRBJ1-6; TRBD1 might be the D (6 bases). Trimming took 3 bases from V and 7 from J, leaving 16 bases between them. This CDR3 spans 16 amino acids. Per germline, CDR1 LNHDA and CDR2 SQIVND (reference sequence). The CDR3 loop is CASSISVVGGNSPLHF. The CDR3 nucleotides are TGTGCCAGTAGTATTTCAGTGGTAGGGGGGAATTCACCCCTCCACTTT.

The chain uses TRBV11-3 and TRBJ1-2; D not resolved. CDR3 size: 16 residues. Germline loops: CDR1 SGHNT, CDR2 YENEEA. Deletions cut 5 bases from V and 4 bases from J, with 20 bases between. CDR3 sequence (DNA): TGTGCCAGCAGCGTAAGGCATCTCGGAAAGACCTATGGCTACACCTTC. Encoded protein: CASSVRHLGKTYGYTF.

As to this clone: An end of the junction differs from the germline gene, which may be a read error. The rearrangement uses TRBV7-2 and TRBJ2-3; tentative D call: TRBD1 (6 bases). This CDR3 is built from 11 residues. Germline V gene data show CDR1 as SGHTA and CDR2 as FQGNSA. In DNA, the CDR3 is TGTGCCAGCAGCTTCGGGACATTATTAAATTTT. This translates into CASSFGTLLNF.